This T cell receptor (beta chain) came from a study of blood T cells in healthy people across ages. The authors ran a second PCR of 7 to 11 cycles using a sample-barcoded 5' primer and a J-beta primer mix. Each TCR beta cDNA got a 12-nucleotide random molecular identifier. One entry per CDR3 protein, called by TCRdb with MiXCR from the 5' RACE reads. The data show about 640,000 distinct CDR3 sequences, with under 30% seen just once and 15% to 19% held by the top ten. Findings and limits, study-wide: Changes seen in expanded clonotypes were possibly confounded by donor CMV status left unknown.

The ends were cut back, 8 bases at V and 11 bases at J, with 15 bases in the middle. Per the germline V gene, CDR1 is DFQATT and CDR2 is SNEGSKA (reference sequence). This CDR3 comprises 10 residues. Each donor's blood draw was approximately 10 milliliters of peripheral blood. To note about this clonotype: No antigen is known for it.

Sequenced: blood. V gene TRBV20-1 combines with J gene TRBJ2-5; D might be TRBD1 (6 bases). The source of this sequence is an elderly woman in good health. CDR3 loop: CSFTGNQQYF. CDR3 bases: TGCAGTTTCACAGGGAACCAGCAGTACTTC.